This record looks at one T cell receptor beta chain sequence and its context. The data derive from a study of CD8+ T cells in alopecia areata. Study background: Patients in the treated group were given tofacitinib by mouth, 5 to 10 mg twice a day.

TCR sequencing used cDNA made by reverse transcription of extracted RNA. Generated by immunoSEQ multiplex PCR, the TCRdb table keeps only in-frame clones and is missing some. The data show about 190,000 clones, 60% seen once. Treatment denoted: oral pan-JAK inhibitor, 5-10 mg twice daily. Alopecia areata patients provided lesional scalp punch biopsies and peripheral blood, both collected for the study. The CDR3 contains 15 residues. The germline gives CDR1 SNHLY, CDR2 FYNNEI. The ends were cut back, 6 bases at V and 0 bases at J, with 11 bases in the middle. The source of this sequence is a human donor with alopecia areata. The specimen comprised CD4+ T cells sorted from blood, sampled at week 4, from a patient treated with tofacitinib. The genes are TRBV2 and TRBJ2-2, with a tentative D call TRBD1 (6 bases). CDR3 sequence: CASRRDTSNTGELFF. The CDR3 DNA reads TGTGCCAGCAGACGGGACACCTCGAACACCGGGGAGCTGTTTTTT.